The sequence of this TCR beta chain was determined in a study of T cell repertoires in cytomegalovirus infection. Study context: In public TCR beta signatures, there were indications of both CMV infection and matching HLA type.

In this sample, this clonotype turned up a few times. Its antigen is undetermined. TCRdb ran MiXCR on the reads and lists one entry per CDR3 protein. The repertoire holds around 500,000 distinct CDR3 sequences, with 42% as singletons. Germline values: CDR1 MGHRA, CDR2 YSYEKL. Trimming stripped 3 bases from V and 7 bases from J, with 13 bases between. This CDR3 contains 15 residues. The TCR was taken from a human donor in good health (CMV status not recorded). Some clones in this sample may be carry-over from other donors' samples. This chain links TRBV4-1 with TRBJ1-6; D perhaps matches TRBD1 (6 bases). Sample: cultured PBMCs, taken from culture after CMV antigen stimulation. In nucleotides, the CDR3 is TGCGCCAGCAGCCAGCCTACAGGGCGAAATTCACCCCTCCACTTT. This encodes CASSQPTGRNSPLHF.